This TCR beta chain was profiled in a study of blood T cell repertoires in COVID-19. The germline V and J ends were trimmed by 6 bases and 6 bases, with 12 bases remaining between them. The CDR3 runs 12 residues. CDR1 is SQVTM, CDR2 ANQGSEA, per germline. Sequenced by immunoSEQ multiplex PCR; TCRdb stores in-frame clones only, minus some. The data show about 180,000 clones, about 81% seen once. The chain uses TRBV29-1 and TRBJ1-5; D perhaps matches TRBD1 (6 bases). The sequencing sample was made of peripheral blood. This TCR derives from a woman of 80 years or more with COVID-19, enrolled during active disease. CDR3 sequence (DNA): TGCAGCGTGGAGGACAGCGGTCAGCCCCAGCATTTT. Its translation is CSVEDSGQPQHF.